This entry lists 20 T cell receptor beta chains sequenced from one sample in a study of shared clonotypes between healthy human individuals. Clones were read by immunoSEQ multiplex PCR, and TCRdb kept only the in-frame ones, dropping some. The table lists about 680,000 clones, less than 80% of them singletons. Sequenced material: memory CD4+ T cells sorted from blood. Subset specified: CD45RA-negative fraction. The receptors were sampled from a woman between 25 and 40 years old in good health.

J is TRBJ2-7 and V is TRBV30; D possibly uses TRBD1 or TRBD2 (5 bases each). This CDR3 spans 14 amino acids. V shed 1 base and J shed 4 bases, with 14 bases lying between them. Germline lookup yields CDR1 GTSNPN and CDR2 SVGIG (reference sequence). This chain's CDR3 is CAWSDGGDPYEQYF. The CDR3 DNA sequence: TGTGCCTGGAGTGATGGTGGGGACCCTTACGAGCAGTACTTC. The variable domain in full, with the rest retrieved from reference TRBV30 and TRBJ2-7, is SQTIHQWPATLVQPVGSPLSLECTVEGTSNPNLYWYRQAAGRGLQLLFYSVGIGQISSEVPQNLSASRPQDRQFILSSKKLLLSDSGFYLCAWSDGGDPYEQYFGPGTRLTVT.

The chain combines TRBV11-2 with TRBJ1-3; D is undetermined. Germline values: CDR1 SGHAT, CDR2 FQNNGV. Trimming took off 3 bases at V and 0 bases at J, with 6 bases between the two ends. The CDR3 is 14 amino acids. The CDR3 DNA is TGTGCCAGCAGCTTGCCAAGCTCTGGAAACACCATATATTTT. This translates into CASSLPSSGNTIYF.

The chain is built from TRBV28 and TRBJ1-5; no reliable D call. Germline CDR1 reads MDHEN; CDR2 reads SYDVKM. This CDR3 comprises 12 residues. V dropped 3 bases and J dropped 5 bases, with 5 bases sitting between them. The CDR3 sequence is CASSFPYQPQHF. The DNA of the CDR3 is TGTGCCAGCAGTTTTCCCTATCAGCCCCAGCATTTT.

The chain joins TRBV5-1 to TRBJ2-7, with D possibly TRBD1 on 5 matching bases. V lost 3 bases, J lost 5 bases, and 18 bases lay in between. This CDR3 comprises 15 residues. Per the germline V gene, CDR1 is SGHRS and CDR2 is YFSETQ. In DNA form, the CDR3 reads TGCGCCAGCAGCTCTGGGGCCCAGTTTAGAAACGAGCAGTACTTC. Its translation: CASSSGAQFRNEQYF.

The chain employs TRBV5-5 and TRBJ2-3; tentatively, D is TRBD2 (6 bases). Germline lookup yields CDR1 SGHKS and CDR2 YYEKEE (reference sequence). CDR3 size: 15 residues. V gave up 4 bases and J gave up 0 bases, with 12 bases separating them. The CDR3 DNA reads TGTGCCAGCAGCGAGGACGGGACTAGCACAGATACGCAGTATTTT. The encoded protein is CASSEDGTSTDTQYF.

This clone was seen a handful of times. The V call is TRBV19, the J call TRBJ1-1; TRBD1 matches 10 bases. CDR3 size: 19 residues. Trimming removed 8 bases from V and 0 bases from J; junction bases left unmatched: 18. Germline CDR1 LNHDA, CDR2 SQIVND (reference sequence). Written as DNA, the CDR3 is TGTGCCAGTTCTACCGGGACAGGGGTCTTCCGAGGAATGAACACTGAAGCTTTCTTT. It encodes CASSTGTGVFRGMNTEAFF.

The genes are TRBV7-2 and TRBJ1-5; tentatively, D is TRBD1 (5 bases). Germline V gene lookup returns CDR1 SGHTA and CDR2 FQGNSA. This CDR3 has 13 residues. Trimming stripped 5 bases from V and 5 bases from J, with 10 bases between. The DNA for the CDR3 is TGTGCCAGCAGCCAAGACAGTCATCAGCCCCAGCATTTT. Amino acids: CASSQDSHQPQHF.

The gene calls are TRBV23-1 and TRBJ1-5; D not certain. TRBV23-1 is recorded as an ORF, its role being uncertain. The V end lost 2 bases, the J end lost 0 bases, and 17 bases lay between the germline ends. The CDR3 is made up of 18 amino acids. CDR3 DNA: TGCGCCAGCAGTCAACCCGCCGACGCAGTCTATAGCAATCAGCCCCAGCATTTT. Translating gives CASSQPADAVYSNQPQHF.

Of note for this clone: This may arise from a read error, as a much more abundant clone is one base away. This chain joins TRBV27 and TRBJ1-2; D gene uncertain. Trimming pared 3 bases from V and 9 bases from J, leaving 14 bases between. The CDR3 spans 13 residues. CDR1 MNHEY and CDR2 SMNVEV come from the germline V gene (reference sequence). CDR3 in DNA: TGTGCCAGCAGTTTGGAACCAGGTAGAAGCTACACCTTC. The encoded protein is CASSLEPGRSYTF.

The rearrangement joins TRBV19 to TRBJ1-2; 9 nucleotides agree with TRBD1. Germline V gene sequence: CDR1 LNHDA, CDR2 SQIVND (reference sequence). V gave up 6 bases and J gave up 8 bases; unmatched junction bases: 13. The CDR3 extends over 15 amino acids. DNA of the CDR3: TGTGCCAGTAGACCTACCGGGACAGGGAAGGAGGGCTACACCTTC. Translated, it gives CASRPTGTGKEGYTF.

This chain links TRBV19 with TRBJ2-4; 8 nucleotides align to TRBD1. The CDR3 loop spans 14 amino acids. Per germline, CDR1 LNHDA and CDR2 SQIVND (reference sequence). V lost 2 bases, J lost 3 bases, and 0 bases stayed unmatched. The CDR3 sequence is CASSITGGKNIQYF. CDR3 sequence (DNA): TGTGCCAGTAGTATAACAGGGGGCAAAAACATTCAGTACTTC.

The chain recombines TRBV19 with TRBJ1-5; 8 bases agree with TRBD1. Germline CDR1 is LNHDA and CDR2 is SQIVND (reference sequence). CDR3 length: 16 amino acids. The junction had 7 bases not matched to a gene; V was cut back by 5 bases and J by 1 base. Here the CDR3 DNA reads TGTGCCAGTAGTCTTAGGACAGGGAGAAGCAATCAGCCCCAGCATTTT. Translated: CASSLRTGRSNQPQHF.

The chain joins TRBV2 to TRBJ2-5, with D uncertain. CDR3 size: 12 residues. V was cut by 2 bases and J by 3 bases, with 4 bases left in between. Per the germline V gene, CDR1 is SNHLY and CDR2 is FYNNEI. The CDR3, as DNA: TGTGCCAGCAGTGAACAGGAAGAGACCCAGTACTTC. Translating it yields CASSEQEETQYF.

V gene TRBV11-2 combines with J gene TRBJ2-1, with D unresolved. This CDR3 is 16 amino acids long. CDR1 SGHAT and CDR2 FQNNGV come from the germline V gene. Between the trimmed V and J ends, which lost 6 bases and 5 bases, there was a span of 20 bases. The CDR3 sequence: CASSPFSRAVNNEQFF. CDR3 coding DNA: TGTGCCAGCAGTCCGTTTTCACGGGCGGTAAACAATGAGCAGTTCTTC.

The chain is built from TRBV4-1 and TRBJ1-4, with D possibly TRBD1 on 5 matching bases. Germline-derived CDR1 and CDR2 are MGHRA and YSYEKL. The CDR3 loop spans 17 amino acids. Trimming removed 0 bases from V and 4 bases from J, with 15 bases in between. The CDR3 DNA reads as TGCGCCAGCAGCCAAGACCAGACCCAGGGCGGTAATGAAAAACTGTTTTTT. It specifies CASSQDQTQGGNEKLFF.

This chain links TRBV5-1 with TRBJ2-2; tentative D call: TRBD1 (5 bases). Trimming stripped 0 bases from V and 6 bases from J, with 9 bases between. CDR3 length equals 14 residues. Germline V CDR1 and CDR2: SGHRS, YFSETQ. The DNA for the CDR3 is TGCGCCAGCAGCTTGGGGGGCAGCGCCGGGGAGCTGTTTTTT. Translating it yields CASSLGGSAGELFF. Looking up the rest from reference TRBV5-1 and TRBJ2-2 gives the full variable domain: KAGVTQTPRYLIKTRGQQVTLSCSPISGHRSVSWYQQTPGQGLQFLFEYFSETQRNKGNFPGRFSGRQFSNSRSEMNVSTLELGDSALYLCASSLGGSAGELFFGEGSRLTVL.

The chain combines TRBV7-2 with TRBJ1-5; no firm D call. V lost 4 bases to trimming and J lost 0 bases, with 7 bases between them. The length of the CDR3 is 14 residues. Looked up from germline, CDR1 is SGHTA and CDR2 is FQGNSA. The CDR3 region is CASSSQNSNQPQHF. The CDR3 DNA reads as TGTGCCAGCAGCTCTCAAAATAGCAATCAGCCCCAGCATTTT.

This clone has a single count. The chain recombines TRBV5-1 with TRBJ1-5; the D gene is possibly TRBD1 (5 bases). CDR3 size: 13 residues. The V and J ends lost 4 bases and 5 bases respectively, with 10 bases between them. Germline assignment: CDR1 SGHRS and CDR2 YFSETQ. CDR3 region: CASSLDTHQPQHF. CDR3 nucleotide sequence: TGCGCCAGCAGCCTGGACACACATCAGCCCCAGCATTTT.

V and J are TRBV28 and TRBJ1-4; no reliable D call. Trimming cost V 6 bases and J 5 bases, with 4 bases left between them. Looked up from germline, CDR1 is MDHEN and CDR2 is SYDVKM. The length of the CDR3 is 11 residues. CDR3 bases: TGTGCCAGCAGAAGAAATGAAAAACTGTTTTTT. Encoded protein: CASRRNEKLFF.

CDR3 in DNA: TGCGCCAGCAGCGCCCACGGGGGTACCACAGATACGCAGTATTTT. It encodes CASSAHGGTTDTQYF. V gene TRBV5-1 combines with J gene TRBJ2-3; TRBD2 might be the D (6 bases). Germline V gene data show CDR1 as SGHRS and CDR2 as YFSETQ. This CDR3 is built from 15 residues. V was pared by 4 bases and J by 2 bases, with 14 bases between.